This section outlines one T cell receptor (beta chain) sequence together with its context. The target antigen is unknown. This PCR relied on a set of 60 Vbeta primers and 13 Jbeta primers. Assay used: immunoSEQ multiplex PCR; TCRdb lists only in-frame clones, some missing. The data contain about 150,000 clones, approximately 84% of them singletons. This record belongs to a study of cytomegalovirus exposure and HLA in healthy donors. Findings and limits, study-wide: Presence/absence analysis assumed near-uniform sequencing depth across donors. An analysis done earlier found most TCR beta V segments productive about 90% or about 30% of the time.

Germline V CDR1 and CDR2: MGHRA, YSYEKL. After removal of 0 bases from V and 4 bases from J, the junction contained 3 bases not matched to a gene. The CDR3 extends over 16 amino acids. This rearrangement joins TRBV4-1 to TRBJ1-5; 10 bases are a match to TRBD1. The material sequenced was PBMCs. The clonotype originates from a woman under 30 in good health and CMV-seronegative. The CDR3 bases are TGCGCCAGCAGCCAAGACGGACAGGGGGGGAATCAGCCCCAGCATTTT. Its protein product is CASSQDGQGGNQPQHF.